Detailed here is one T cell receptor beta chain. As processed by the authors: For nucleated cells, counts were estimated from reference gene primer amplification. Clones were read by immunoSEQ multiplex PCR, and TCRdb kept only the in-frame ones, dropping some. The V and J calls and clone size come from that table; D and trimming were worked out from the DNA. The table has under 150,000 clones, approximately 89% seen once. The data originate from a study of blood T cell repertoires in COVID-19. As for the study in general: COVID-19 samples collected from the United States, Italy and Spain covered acute and convalescent phases. From T cells, B-cell-depleted T cells, or PBMCs came the material, which was cDNA or gDNA.

Enrolled during active infection, Seattle patients were then followed longitudinally. Trimming took 1 base from V and 6 from J; bases not matched to a gene: 6. This CDR3 has 15 amino acids. The germline V gene has CDR1 LGHDT and CDR2 YNNKEL (reference sequence). This receptor was obtained from a woman in her fifties or sixties with COVID-19, enrolled during active disease. The J gene is TRBJ1-2, the V gene TRBV3-1 (or the pseudogene TRBV3-2); 9 nucleotides line up with TRBD1. The sample taken for sequencing was peripheral blood. DNA for the CDR3: TGTGCCAGCAGCCAAGGGACAGGGGATCTGAATGGCTACACCTTC. The encoded protein is CASSQGTGDLNGYTF.